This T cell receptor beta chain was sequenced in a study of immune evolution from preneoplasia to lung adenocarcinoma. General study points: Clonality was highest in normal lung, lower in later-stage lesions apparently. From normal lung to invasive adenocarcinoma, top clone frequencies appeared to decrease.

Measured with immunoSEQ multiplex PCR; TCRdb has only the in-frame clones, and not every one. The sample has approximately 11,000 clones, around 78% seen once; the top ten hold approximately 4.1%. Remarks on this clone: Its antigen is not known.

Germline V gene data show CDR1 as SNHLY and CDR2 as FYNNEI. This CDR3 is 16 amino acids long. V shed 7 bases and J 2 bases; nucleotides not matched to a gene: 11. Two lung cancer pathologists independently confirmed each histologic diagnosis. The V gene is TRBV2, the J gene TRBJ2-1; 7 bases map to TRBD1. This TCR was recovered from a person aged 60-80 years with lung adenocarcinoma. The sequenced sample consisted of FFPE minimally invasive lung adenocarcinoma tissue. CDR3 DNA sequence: TGTGCCAGCAAGCTACAGGGGATAAATCCCTACAATGAGCAGTTCTTC. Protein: CASKLQGINPYNEQFF. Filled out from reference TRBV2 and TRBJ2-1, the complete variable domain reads EPEVTQTPSHQVTQMGQEVILRCVPISNHLYFYWYRQILGQKVEFLVSFYNNEISEKSEIFDDQFSVERPDGSNFTLKIRSTKLEDSAMYFCASKLQGINPYNEQFFGPGTRLTVL.